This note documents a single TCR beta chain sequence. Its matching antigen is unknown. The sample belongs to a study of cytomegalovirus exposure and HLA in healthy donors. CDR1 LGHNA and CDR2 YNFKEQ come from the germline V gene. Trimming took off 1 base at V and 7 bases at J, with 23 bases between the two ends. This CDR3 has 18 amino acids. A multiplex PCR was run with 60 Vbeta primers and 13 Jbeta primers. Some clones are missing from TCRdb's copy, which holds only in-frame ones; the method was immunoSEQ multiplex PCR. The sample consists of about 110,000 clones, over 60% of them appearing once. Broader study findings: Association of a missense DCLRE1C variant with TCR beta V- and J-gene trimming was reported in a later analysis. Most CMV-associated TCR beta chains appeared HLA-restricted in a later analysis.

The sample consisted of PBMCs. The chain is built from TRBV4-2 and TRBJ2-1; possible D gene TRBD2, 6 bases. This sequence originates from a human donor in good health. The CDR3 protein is CASSQASRLGGARNEQFF. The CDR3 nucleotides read TGTGCCAGCAGCCAAGCCTCGCGGTTGGGGGGAGCAAGGAATGAGCAGTTCTTC.